This entry describes one T cell receptor beta chain. V was shortened by 2 bases and J by 0 bases, with 5 bases between the two germline ends. The CDR3 contains 13 residues. Germline V gene lookup returns CDR1 SGDLS and CDR2 YYNGEE. The data were obtained in a study of a mutant IDH1 vaccine in newly diagnosed glioma. About the study: Treated patients, averaging around 40 years, were around 62% male and roughly 38% female. Most had both radiotherapy and temozolomide beforehand; others had only one.

Sequenced by immunoSEQ multiplex PCR; TCRdb stores in-frame clones only, minus some. The sample lists 25,000 to 35,000 clones, 82% occurring once. Time point defined: baseline, week 1 (first vaccination visit). This sample's treatment: pre-vaccination baseline after standard-of-care therapy. Astrocytomas that were new, WHO grade 3 or 4, IDH1-mutant and ATRX-lost were present in the donors. The genes are TRBV9 and TRBJ1-1; D unclear. The sequences come from PBMCs, collected from a glioma patient treated with radiotherapy, temozolomide or both. The origin of this receptor is a man in his thirties or forties with glioma. CDR3 sequence (DNA): TGTGCCAGCAGCGTGATGATGAACACTGAAGCTTTCTTT. Its protein is CASSVMMNTEAFF.